The sequence of this T cell receptor beta chain was determined in a study of CD8 T cells in Susac syndrome. Random-hexamer reverse transcription was applied to roughly 0.45 to 1 ug RNA. The TCR beta CDR3 was amplified by immunoSEQ multiplex PCR across 54 Vbeta, 13 Jbeta. TCRdb reanalysed the immunoSEQ multiplex PCR reads using MiXCR and keeps one entry per CDR3 protein. This table has 100,000 to 150,000 distinct CDR3 sequences, over 90% appearing once. TCR beta sequences were obtained from blood CD8+ and CD4+ T cells. Controls matched for age and sex were healthy donors. Negative isolation yielded CD8+ and CD4+ T cells; FACS enriched TEMRA cells. The clonotype originates from a human donor in good health. What was sequenced was CD4+ T cells from PBMCs.

Here the CDR3 reads CASSPGQQNEKLFF. In nucleotides, the CDR3 is TGTGCCAGCTCGCCGGGACAGCAAAATGAAAAACTGTTTTTT. The genes are TRBV18 and TRBJ1-4, with 7 bases fitting TRBD1. Germline trimming cut 6 bases from V and 5 bases from J; bases unmatched to any gene: 6. CDR3 length: 14 amino acids. From germline, CDR1 is KGHSH and CDR2 LQKENI.